What follows is one T cell receptor (beta chain) and its context. Germline-derived CDR1 and CDR2 are MNHNS and SASEGT. The V and J ends lost 4 bases and 6 bases, in that order; junction bases with no gene match: 9. The CDR3 is 15 residues long. The sample is drawn from a study of cytomegalovirus exposure and HLA in healthy donors. Both 60 Vbeta primers and 13 Jbeta primers went into the PCR. Here immunoSEQ multiplex PCR was the method, and the copy in TCRdb shows in-frame clones only, minus some. Of a few hundred thousand clones listed, approximately 80% are singletons. The sample taken for sequencing was PBMCs. The origin of this receptor is a girl aged 2 to 9 in good health and CMV-seronegative. V gene TRBV6-1 combines with J gene TRBJ2-3, with TRBD2 identical over 8 bases. CDR3 protein: CASSAGAGDTDTQYF. CDR3 sequence (DNA): TGTGCCAGCAGTGCGGGAGCGGGAGACACGGATACGCAGTATTTT.